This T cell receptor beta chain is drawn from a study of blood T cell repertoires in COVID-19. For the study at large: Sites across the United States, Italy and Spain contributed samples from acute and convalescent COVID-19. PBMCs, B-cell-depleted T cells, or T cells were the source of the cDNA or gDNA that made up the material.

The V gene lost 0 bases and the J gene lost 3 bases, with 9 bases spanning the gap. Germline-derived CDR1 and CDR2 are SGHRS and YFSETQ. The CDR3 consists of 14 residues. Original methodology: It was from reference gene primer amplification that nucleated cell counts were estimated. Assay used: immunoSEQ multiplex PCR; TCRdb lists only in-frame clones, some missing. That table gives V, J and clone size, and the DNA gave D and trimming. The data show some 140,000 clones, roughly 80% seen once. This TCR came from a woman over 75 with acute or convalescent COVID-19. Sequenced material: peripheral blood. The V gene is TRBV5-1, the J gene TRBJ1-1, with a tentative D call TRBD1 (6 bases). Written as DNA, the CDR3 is TGCGCCAGCAGCTTGGGGGACACTCACACTGAAGCTTTCTTT. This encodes CASSLGDTHTEAFF. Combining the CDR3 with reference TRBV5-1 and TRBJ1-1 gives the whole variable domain KAGVTQTPRYLIKTRGQQVTLSCSPISGHRSVSWYQQTPGQGLQFLFEYFSETQRNKGNFPGRFSGRQFSNSRSEMNVSTLELGDSALYLCASSLGDTHTEAFFGQGTRLTVV.